This T cell receptor beta chain comes out of a study of cytomegalovirus exposure and HLA in healthy donors. In the PCR, 60 Vbeta and 13 Jbeta primers were used. Repertoires were generated with immunoSEQ multiplex PCR, while TCRdb's copy carries only in-frame clones and drops some. The sample has some 130,000 clones; 70% to 85% are singletons. Points on this clone: Its antigen is unknown.

Points from the study as a whole: Highly shared sequence variants in one cluster were likely a sequencing artifact. Testing in vitro showed a few CMV-associated chains specific for CMV antigens. As was reported, the classifier diagnosed cytomegalovirus status with high specificity and sensitivity. Fewer N-insertions (relative to the approximately 700-donor mean) were reportedly seen in an Asian-associated ancestry cluster in a later analysis.

The origin of this receptor is a boy between 2 and 10 years old in good health and CMV-seronegative. Material for sequencing was PBMCs.

The CDR3 spells CASSIDRDSTDTQYF. In DNA form, the CDR3 reads TGTGCCAGTAGTATAGATAGAGATAGCACAGATACGCAGTATTTT. This chain links TRBV19 with TRBJ2-3, with no clear D. The V gene lost 0 bases and the J gene lost 0 bases, with 7 bases spanning the gap. The germline V gene encodes CDR1 LNHDA and CDR2 SQIVND (reference sequence). The CDR3 is 15 residues long.